This T cell receptor (beta chain) was recorded in a study of early T cells in non-severe SARS-CoV-2 infection. Study results and limitations: A preference for anti-spike CD8 responses marked VDJdb matching, which missed private and CD4 specificities.

TCRdb independently ran MiXCR on the 5' RACE reads; one entry per CDR3 protein. The data hold fewer than 40,000 distinct CDR3 sequences, with about 5.7% observed a single time. This clonotype appeared many times. Its target is unknown. The sequenced sample was whole blood. The receptor was isolated from an adult who was a healthcare worker with PCR-confirmed SARS-CoV-2 infection or an uninfected control (not recorded which).

For the CDR3, the DNA is TGTGCCAGTAGTACCCATTCGAAGAACTATTATGGCTACACCTTC. This sequence encodes CASSTHSKNYYGYTF. This sequence joins TRBV19 and TRBJ1-2; no clear D. The germline V and J ends were trimmed by 4 bases and 5 bases, with 17 bases remaining between them. Germline V gives CDR1 LNHDA, CDR2 SQIVND (reference sequence). The CDR3 runs to 15 residues.